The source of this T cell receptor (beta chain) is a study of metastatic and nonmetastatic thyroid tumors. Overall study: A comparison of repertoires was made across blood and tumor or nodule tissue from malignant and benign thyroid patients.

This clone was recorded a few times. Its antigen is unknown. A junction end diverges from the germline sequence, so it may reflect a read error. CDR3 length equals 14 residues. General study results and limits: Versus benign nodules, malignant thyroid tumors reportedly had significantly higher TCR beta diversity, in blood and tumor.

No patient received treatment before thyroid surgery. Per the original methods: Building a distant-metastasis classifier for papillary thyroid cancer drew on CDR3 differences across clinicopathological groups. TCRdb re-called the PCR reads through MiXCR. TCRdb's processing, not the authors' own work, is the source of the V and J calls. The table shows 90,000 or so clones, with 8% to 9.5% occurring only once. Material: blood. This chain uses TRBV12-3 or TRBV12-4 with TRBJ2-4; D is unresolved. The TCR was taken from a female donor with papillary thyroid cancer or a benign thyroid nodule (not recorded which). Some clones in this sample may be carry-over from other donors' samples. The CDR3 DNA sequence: TGTGCCAGCAGTTTAGGTGGGCCGAAAAGCATTCAGTACTTC. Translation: CASSLGGPKSIQYF.